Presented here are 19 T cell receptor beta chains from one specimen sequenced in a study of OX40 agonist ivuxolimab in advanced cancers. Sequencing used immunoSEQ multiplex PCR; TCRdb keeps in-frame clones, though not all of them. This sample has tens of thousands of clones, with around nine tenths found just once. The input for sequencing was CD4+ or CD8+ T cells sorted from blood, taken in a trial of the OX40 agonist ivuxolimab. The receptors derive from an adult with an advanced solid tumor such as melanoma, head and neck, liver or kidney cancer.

CDR3 residues: CASSEEDGSSGNTIYF. CDR3 DNA sequence: TGTGCCAGCAGTGAAGAGGATGGCAGCTCTGGAAACACCATATATTTT. The J gene is TRBJ1-3, the V gene TRBV2; no definite D call. With 1 base removed from V and 0 bases from J, the gap between germline ends came to 10 bases. Germline CDR1 reads SNHLY; CDR2 reads FYNNEI. The CDR3 has 16 residues. Together with reference TRBV2 and TRBJ1-3, the CDR3 gives the full variable domain: EPEVTQTPSHQVTQMGQEVILRCVPISNHLYFYWYRQILGQKVEFLVSFYNNEISEKSEIFDDQFSVERPDGSNFTLKIRSTKLEDSAMYFCASSEEDGSSGNTIYFGEGSWLTVV.

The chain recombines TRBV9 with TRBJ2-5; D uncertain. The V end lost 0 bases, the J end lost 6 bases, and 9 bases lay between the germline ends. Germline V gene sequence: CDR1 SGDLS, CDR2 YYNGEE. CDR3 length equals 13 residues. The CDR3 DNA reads TGTGCCAGCAGCGTAGCCCTAGGTCAGACCCAGTACTTC. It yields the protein CASSVALGQTQYF.

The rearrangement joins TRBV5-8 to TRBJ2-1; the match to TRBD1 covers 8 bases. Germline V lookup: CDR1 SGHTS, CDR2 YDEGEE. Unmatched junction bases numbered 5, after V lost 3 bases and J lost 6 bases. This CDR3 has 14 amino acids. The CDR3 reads CASSWEDRVNEQFF. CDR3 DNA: TGTGCCAGCAGCTGGGAGGACAGGGTCAATGAGCAGTTCTTC.

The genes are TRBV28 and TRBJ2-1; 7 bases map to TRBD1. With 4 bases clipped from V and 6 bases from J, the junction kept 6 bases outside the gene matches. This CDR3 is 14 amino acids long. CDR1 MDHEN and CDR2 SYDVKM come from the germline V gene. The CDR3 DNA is TGTGCCAGCAGTTCCTGGGGACAGAGCAATGAGCAGTTCTTC. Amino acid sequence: CASSSWGQSNEQFF.

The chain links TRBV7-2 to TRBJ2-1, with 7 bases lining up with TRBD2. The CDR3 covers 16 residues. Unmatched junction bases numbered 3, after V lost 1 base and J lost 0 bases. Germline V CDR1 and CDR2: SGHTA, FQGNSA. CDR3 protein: CASSLVGGSSYNEQFF. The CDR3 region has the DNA TGTGCCAGCAGCTTAGTGGGGGGGAGCTCCTACAATGAGCAGTTCTTC.

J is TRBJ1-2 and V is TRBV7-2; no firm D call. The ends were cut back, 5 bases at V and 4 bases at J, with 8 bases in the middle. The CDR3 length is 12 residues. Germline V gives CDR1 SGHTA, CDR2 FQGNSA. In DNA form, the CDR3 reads TGTGCCAGCAGCGGCGCCGGCTATGGCTACACCTTC. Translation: CASSGAGYGYTF.

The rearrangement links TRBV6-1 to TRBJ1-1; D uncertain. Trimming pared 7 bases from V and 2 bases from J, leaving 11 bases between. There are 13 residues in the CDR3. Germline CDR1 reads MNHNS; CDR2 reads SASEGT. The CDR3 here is CASNPSGNTEAFF. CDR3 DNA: TGTGCCAGCAACCCATCGGGAAACACTGAAGCTTTCTTT.

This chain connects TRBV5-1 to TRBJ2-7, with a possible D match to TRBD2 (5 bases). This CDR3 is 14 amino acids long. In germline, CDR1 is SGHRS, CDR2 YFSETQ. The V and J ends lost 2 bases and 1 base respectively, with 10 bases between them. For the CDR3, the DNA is TGCGCCAGCAGCTTACAAACTAGTTCCTACGAGCAGTACTTC. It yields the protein CASSLQTSSYEQYF.

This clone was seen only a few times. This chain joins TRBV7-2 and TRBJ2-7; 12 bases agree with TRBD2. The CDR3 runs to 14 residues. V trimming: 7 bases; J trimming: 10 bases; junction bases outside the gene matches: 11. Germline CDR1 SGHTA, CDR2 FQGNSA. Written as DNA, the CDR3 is TGTGCCAGCACCGTCCCGGGGACTAGCGGGTTCCAGTACTTC. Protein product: CASTVPGTSGFQYF.

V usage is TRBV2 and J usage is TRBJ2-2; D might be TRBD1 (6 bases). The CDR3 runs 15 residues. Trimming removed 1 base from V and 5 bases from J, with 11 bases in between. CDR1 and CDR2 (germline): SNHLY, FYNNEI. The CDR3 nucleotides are TGTGCCAGCAGTGAAGACAGGGTCAGAACCGGGGAGCTGTTTTTT. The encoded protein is CASSEDRVRTGELFF.

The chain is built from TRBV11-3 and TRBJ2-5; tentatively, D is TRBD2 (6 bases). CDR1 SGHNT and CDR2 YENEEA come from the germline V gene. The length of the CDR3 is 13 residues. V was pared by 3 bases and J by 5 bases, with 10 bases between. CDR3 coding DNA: TGTGCCAGCAGCTTTGGGGGGTGGGAGACCCAGTACTTC. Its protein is CASSFGGWETQYF.

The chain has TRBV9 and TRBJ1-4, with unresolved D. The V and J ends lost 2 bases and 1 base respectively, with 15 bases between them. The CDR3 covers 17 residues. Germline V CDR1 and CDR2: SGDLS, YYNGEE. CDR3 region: CASSVGNAPGTNEKLFF. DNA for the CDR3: TGTGCCAGCAGCGTCGGCAACGCTCCCGGAACTAATGAAAAACTGTTTTTT. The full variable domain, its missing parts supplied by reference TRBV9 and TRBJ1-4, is DSGVTQTPKHLITATGQRVTLRCSPRSGDLSVYWYQQSLDQGLQFLIQYYNGEERAKGNILERFSAQQFPDLHSELNLSSLELGDSALYFCASSVGNAPGTNEKLFFGSGTQLSVL.

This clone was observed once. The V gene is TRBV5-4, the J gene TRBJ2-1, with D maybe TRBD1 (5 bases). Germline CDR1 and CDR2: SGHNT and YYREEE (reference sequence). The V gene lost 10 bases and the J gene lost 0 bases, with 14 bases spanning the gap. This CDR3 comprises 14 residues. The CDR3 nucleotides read TGTGCCGGACACGGTGAGAGCTCCTACAATGAGCAGTTCTTC. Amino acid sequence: CAGHGESSYNEQFF.

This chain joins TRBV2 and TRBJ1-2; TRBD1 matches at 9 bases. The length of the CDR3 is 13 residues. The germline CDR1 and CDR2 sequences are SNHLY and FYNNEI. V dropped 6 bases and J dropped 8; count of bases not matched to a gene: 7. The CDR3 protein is CASRAGTGRGYTF. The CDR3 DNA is TGTGCCAGCAGAGCAGGGACAGGGAGAGGCTACACCTTC.

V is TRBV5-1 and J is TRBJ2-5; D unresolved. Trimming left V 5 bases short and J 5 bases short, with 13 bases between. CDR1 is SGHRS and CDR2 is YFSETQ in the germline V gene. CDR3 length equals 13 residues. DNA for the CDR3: TGCGCCAGCAGAGACATCCGTGGCGAGACCCAGTACTTC. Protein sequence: CASRDIRGETQYF.

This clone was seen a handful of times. CDR3 region: CASTGDAKNIQYF. CDR3 DNA sequence: TGTGCCTCCACAGGGGATGCCAAAAACATTCAGTACTTC. V gene TRBV27 combines with J gene TRBJ2-4; 7 bases fit TRBD1. This CDR3 has 13 residues. Germline V lookup: CDR1 MNHEY, CDR2 SMNVEV (reference sequence). Trimming took 11 bases from V and 1 from J; bases not matched to a gene: 5.

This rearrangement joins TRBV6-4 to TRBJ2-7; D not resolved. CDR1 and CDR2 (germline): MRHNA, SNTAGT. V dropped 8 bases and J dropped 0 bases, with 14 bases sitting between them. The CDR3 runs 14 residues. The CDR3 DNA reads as TGTGCCAGCGGACGTCCGCCCCCCTCCTACGAGCAGTACTTC. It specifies CASGRPPPSYEQYF.

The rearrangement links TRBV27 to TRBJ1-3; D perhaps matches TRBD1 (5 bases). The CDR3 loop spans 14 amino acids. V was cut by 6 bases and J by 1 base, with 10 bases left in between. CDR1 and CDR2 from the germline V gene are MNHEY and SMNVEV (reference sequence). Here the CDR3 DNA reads TGTGCCAGCAGGGGGCGGGTTTCTGGAAACACCATATATTTT. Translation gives CASRGRVSGNTIYF.

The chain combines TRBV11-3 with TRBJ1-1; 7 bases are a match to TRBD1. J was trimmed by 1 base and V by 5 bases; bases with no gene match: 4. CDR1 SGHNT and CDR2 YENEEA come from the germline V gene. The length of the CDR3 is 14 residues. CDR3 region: CASSGGQRNTEAFF. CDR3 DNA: TGTGCCAGCAGCGGGGGACAGAGGAACACTGAAGCTTTCTTT.